The 27 T cell receptor beta chains below come from one sample, sequenced in a study of blood T cell repertoires in COVID-19. Repertoires were generated with immunoSEQ multiplex PCR, while TCRdb's copy carries only in-frame clones and drops some. Of fewer than 200,000 clones listed, more than 75% are singletons. Input material: PBMCs or T cells enriched from blood (not recorded which). Source of these receptors: a human donor with acute COVID-19. The donor label of this sample is uncertain.

The chain recombines TRBV9 with TRBJ1-6; 7 bases agree with TRBD1. J was trimmed by 6 bases and V by 3 bases; bases with no gene match: 6. The CDR3 sequence is 15 residues long. The germline V gene has CDR1 SGDLS and CDR2 YYNGEE. The CDR3 protein is CASSGGGQTNSPLHF. The CDR3 nucleotides are TGTGCCAGCAGCGGAGGGGGACAGACTAATTCACCCCTCCACTTT.

This clone was seen a few times. The chain carries TRBV12-3 or TRBV12-4 and TRBJ1-1, with D perhaps matching TRBD1 (5 bases). The ends were cut back, 6 bases at V and 7 bases at J, with 9 bases in the middle. The CDR3 sequence is 11 residues long. The chain's CDR3 is CASSLGGEAFF. The CDR3 nucleotides are TGTGCCAGCAGCCTCGGGGGTGAAGCTTTCTTT.

This clone appeared once. The genes are TRBV9 and TRBJ1-4; TRBD1 matches at 7 bases. The CDR3 sequence is 18 residues long. Looked up from germline, CDR1 is SGDLS and CDR2 is YYNGEE. V dropped 0 bases and J dropped 3; count of bases not matched to a gene: 11. The CDR3 DNA is TGTGCCAGCAGCGTAGGACTTCTTCAGGGACAGTCTAATGAAAAACTGTTTTTT. Protein: CASSVGLLQGQSNEKLFF.

V gene TRBV11-1 combines with J gene TRBJ2-3; 8 bases are a match to TRBD2. This CDR3 is built from 15 residues. In germline, CDR1 is SGHAT, CDR2 FQDESV (reference sequence). The trim removed 7 bases at V and 4 bases at J, leaving 10 bases unmatched. In nucleotides, the CDR3 is TGTGCCAGCACCCTAGGACTAGCTGGGCCAGATACGCAGTATTTT. As protein: CASTLGLAGPDTQYF.

V is TRBV21-1 and J is TRBJ1-4. TRBV21-1 counts as a pseudogene. The CDR3 runs 19 residues. The CDR3 region has the DNA TGTGCCAGCAAACCCCCTCGGGGGGTGTCGGGACAACCTAATGAAAAACTGTTTTTT. Translated, it gives CASKPPRGVSGQPNEKLFF.

The genes are TRBV5-1 and TRBJ1-4; D possibly corresponds to TRBD1 (5 bases). V was clipped by 2 bases and J by 8 bases, with 13 bases between them. The CDR3 is 14 amino acids. The germline gives CDR1 SGHRS, CDR2 YFSETQ. The DNA of the CDR3 is TGCGCCAGCAGCTTCGGGCAGGGTCGCGAAAAACTGTTTTTT. It translates to CASSFGQGREKLFF. Full variable domain (remainder filled in from reference TRBV5-1 and TRBJ1-4): KAGVTQTPRYLIKTRGQQVTLSCSPISGHRSVSWYQQTPGQGLQFLFEYFSETQRNKGNFPGRFSGRQFSNSRSEMNVSTLELGDSALYLCASSFGQGREKLFFGSGTQLSVL.

The chain combines TRBV5-1 with TRBJ2-7, with 7 bases identical to TRBD1. CDR3 length: 12 amino acids. V was pared by 3 bases and J by 3 bases, with 0 bases of the junction left unmatched. The germline CDR1 and CDR2 sequences are SGHRS and YFSETQ. The CDR3 sequence: CASSWDSYEQYF. CDR3 sequence (DNA): TGCGCCAGCAGCTGGGACAGCTACGAGCAGTACTTC.

V is TRBV6-5 and J is TRBJ1-5; 7 nucleotides agree with TRBD1. The CDR3 is 16 amino acids. Losses at the gene ends were 0 bases for V and 6 bases for J; bases not matched to a gene: 8. Germline CDR1 MNHEY, CDR2 SVGAGI. DNA for the CDR3: TGTGCCAGCAGTTACTCATCGACAGGGTCAGGTCAGCCCCAGCATTTT. This sequence encodes CASSYSSTGSGQPQHF.

This rearrangement joins TRBV3-1 (or the pseudogene TRBV3-2) to TRBJ1-1; D is undetermined. This CDR3 spans 11 amino acids. Trimming took 0 bases from V and 8 from J, leaving 4 bases between them. Germline loops: CDR1 LGHDT, CDR2 YNNKEL (reference sequence). The CDR3 nucleotides are TGTGCCAGCAGCCAAGACAGGGAAGCTTTCTTT. Translation: CASSQDREAFF.

The rearrangement joins TRBV19 to TRBJ1-6; 8 bases are a match to TRBD1. The ends lost 4 bases at V and 6 bases at J; junction bases unmatched: 5. The CDR3 runs 15 residues. Germline CDR1 is LNHDA and CDR2 is SQIVND (reference sequence). In DNA form, the CDR3 reads TGTGCCAGTAGTAGCCACGGACAGGGTAATTCACCCCTCCACTTT. Its translation is CASSSHGQGNSPLHF.

The rearrangement joins TRBV9 to TRBJ2-3, with D possibly TRBD2 on 6 matching bases. The germline CDR1 and CDR2 sequences are SGDLS and YYNGEE. This CDR3 is 15 amino acids long. V was shortened by 3 bases and J by 0 bases, with 11 bases between the two germline ends. This chain's CDR3 is CASSALGTSTDTQYF. In DNA, the CDR3 is TGTGCCAGCAGCGCCCTAGGGACTAGCACAGATACGCAGTATTTT. The full variable domain, its missing parts supplied by reference TRBV9 and TRBJ2-3, is DSGVTQTPKHLITATGQRVTLRCSPRSGDLSVYWYQQSLDQGLQFLIQYYNGEERAKGNILERFSAQQFPDLHSELNLSSLELGDSALYFCASSALGTSTDTQYFGPGTRLTVL.

The CDR3 sequence is CASKRGSSANEKLFF. DNA for the CDR3: TGTGCCAGCAAAAGGGGAAGTTCAGCTAATGAAAAACTGTTTTTT. The J gene is TRBJ1-4, the V gene TRBV2; maybe TRBD1 (5 bases). Germline CDR1 SNHLY, CDR2 FYNNEI. Trimming stripped 7 bases from V and 3 bases from J, with 15 bases between. The CDR3 has 15 amino acids. The variable domain in full, completed from reference TRBV2 and TRBJ1-4, reads EPEVTQTPSHQVTQMGQEVILRCVPISNHLYFYWYRQILGQKVEFLVSFYNNEISEKSEIFDDQFSVERPDGSNFTLKIRSTKLEDSAMYFCASKRGSSANEKLFFGSGTQLSVL.

This chain joins TRBV30 and TRBJ1-1, with D possibly TRBD1 on 5 matching bases. This CDR3 region has 13 residues. Trimming stripped 0 bases from V and 0 bases from J, with 5 bases between. Germline CDR1 reads GTSNPN; CDR2 reads SVGIG (reference sequence). The CDR3 spells CAWSVGVNTEAFF. DNA of the CDR3: TGTGCCTGGAGTGTAGGGGTGAACACTGAAGCTTTCTTT. Full variable domain (remainder filled in from reference TRBV30 and TRBJ1-1): SQTIHQWPATLVQPVGSPLSLECTVEGTSNPNLYWYRQAAGRGLQLLFYSVGIGQISSEVPQNLSASRPQDRQFILSSKKLLLSDSGFYLCAWSVGVNTEAFFGQGTRLTVV.

The rearrangement links TRBV15 to TRBJ1-5; the D gene is possibly TRBD1 (6 bases). Germline V CDR1 and CDR2: LNHNV, YYDKDF (reference sequence). V lost 4 bases and J lost 2, with 12 bases in between. The CDR3 is 15 residues long. CDR3 bases: TGTGCCACCAGCATAGGGGGGGAGGGCAATCAGCCCCAGCATTTT. Translation: CATSIGGEGNQPQHF.

The chain employs TRBV5-4 and TRBJ2-3; TRBD1 might be the D (5 bases). Germline CDR1 SGHNT, CDR2 YYREEE (reference sequence). Trimming took 8 bases from V and 0 from J, leaving 10 bases between them. This CDR3 region has 13 residues. In nucleotides, the CDR3 is TGTGCCAGTACCGACAGAAGCACAGATACGCAGTATTTT. Translation gives CASTDRSTDTQYF.

This rearrangement joins TRBV18 to TRBJ1-1; D is perhaps TRBD1 (6 bases). Germline V gives CDR1 KGHSH, CDR2 LQKENI. V lost 6 bases, J lost 1 base, and 9 bases lay in between. CDR3 length equals 13 residues. As DNA, the CDR3 is TGTGCCAGCTCGTTGACAGGGAACACTGAAGCTTTCTTT. Amino acids: CASSLTGNTEAFF.

The chain couples TRBV15 to TRBJ1-5; the match to TRBD1 covers 7 bases. CDR3 length: 16 residues. The germline CDR1 and CDR2 sequences are LNHNV and YYDKDF (reference sequence). V was clipped by 0 bases and J by 2 bases; unmatched bases: 4. The chain's CDR3 is CATSRDGTGGNQPQHF. CDR3 bases: TGTGCCACCAGCAGAGATGGAACAGGGGGCAATCAGCCCCAGCATTTT.

The V call is TRBV7-8, the J call TRBJ1-5, with D possibly TRBD1 on 6 matching bases. Germline CDR1 and CDR2: SGHVS and FQNEAQ. The germline V and J ends were trimmed by 1 base and 4 bases, with 17 bases remaining between them. The CDR3 contains 17 residues. This CDR3 is CASSLDGDIIANQPQHF. CDR3 sequence (DNA): TGTGCCAGCAGCTTAGACGGGGACATTATAGCAAATCAGCCCCAGCATTTT.

The V call is TRBV10-2, the J call TRBJ1-3, with TRBD1 matching over 7 bases. From germline, CDR1 is WSHSY and CDR2 SAAADI. The CDR3 runs to 17 residues. Trimming cost V 2 bases and J 0 bases; bases outside gene matches: 7. DNA of the CDR3: TGCGCCAGCAGTGAGGTTCTCAGGGGGAGCTCTGGAAACACCATATATTTT. Amino acids: CASSEVLRGSSGNTIYF.

The rearrangement joins TRBV19 to TRBJ1-1; possible D gene TRBD1, 5 bases. CDR1 and CDR2 from the germline V gene are LNHDA and SQIVND (reference sequence). Deletions cut 5 bases from V and 5 bases from J, with 15 bases between. CDR3 length equals 14 residues. In nucleotides, the CDR3 is TGTGCCAGTAGTTCTTCAGGGTGGAGAACTGAAGCTTTCTTT. It codes for CASSSSGWRTEAFF.

This chain uses TRBV7-9 with TRBJ1-3; D is undetermined. Germline lookup yields CDR1 SEHNR and CDR2 FQNEAQ (reference sequence). V gave up 1 base and J gave up 6 bases, with 7 bases separating them. The CDR3 consists of 13 residues. The CDR3 is CASSLVRENTIYF. Here the CDR3 DNA reads TGTGCCAGCAGCTTAGTACGCGAAAACACCATATATTTT.

This clone was observed a handful of times. J is TRBJ1-2 and V is TRBV2; possibly TRBD1 for D (5 bases). The CDR3 runs 13 residues. Germline V CDR1 and CDR2: SNHLY, FYNNEI. Trimming cost V 8 bases and J 7 bases, with 17 bases left between them. CDR3 in DNA: TGTGCCAGCGAGGGTACGGGGGGAGGTGGCTACACCTTC. Translation: CASEGTGGGGYTF.

This clone was seen just once. The chain joins TRBV30 to TRBJ2-7; the D gene is possibly TRBD2 (5 bases). The CDR3 is 13 residues long. Germline V gives CDR1 GTSNPN, CDR2 SVGIG (reference sequence). V was pared by 1 base and J by 4 bases, with 11 bases between. This chain's CDR3 is CAWSGGFVYEQYF. The DNA for the CDR3 is TGTGCCTGGAGTGGAGGGTTTGTTTACGAGCAGTACTTC.

Here the CDR3 reads CASSPDRTDSYEQYF. The DNA for the CDR3 is TGTGCCAGTAGTCCCGACAGGACCGACTCCTACGAGCAGTACTTC. The chain links TRBV19 to TRBJ2-7; D perhaps matches TRBD1 (6 bases). The CDR3 has 15 residues. The germline CDR1 and CDR2 sequences are LNHDA and SQIVND (reference sequence). Trimming pared 5 bases from V and 0 bases from J, leaving 14 bases between.

The chain joins TRBV6-5 to TRBJ1-2; D perhaps matches TRBD1 (6 bases). The CDR3 length is 13 residues. Trimming pared 5 bases from V and 4 bases from J, leaving 11 bases between. Germline CDR1 and CDR2: MNHEY and SVGAGI. CDR3 amino acids: CASSRTGTYGYTF. The CDR3 bases are TGTGCCAGCAGTCGCACAGGGACCTATGGCTACACCTTC.

The V call is TRBV7-2, the J call TRBJ2-7, with 9 bases aligning to TRBD1. Germline assignment: CDR1 SGHTA and CDR2 FQGNSA. Unmatched junction bases numbered 9, after V lost 6 bases and J lost 6 bases. The CDR3 covers 14 residues. CDR3 in amino acids: CASRPTGGIGEQYF. CDR3 DNA: TGTGCCAGCAGACCGACAGGGGGAATCGGCGAGCAGTACTTC.

The chain employs TRBV18 and TRBJ2-6; D uncertain. CDR3 length equals 16 residues. V was shortened by 3 bases and J by 0 bases, with 9 bases between the two germline ends. Germline CDR1 is KGHSH and CDR2 is LQKENI. CDR3: CASSPLQSSGANVLTF. CDR3 DNA sequence: TGTGCCAGCTCACCCTTACAGAGCTCTGGGGCCAACGTCCTGACTTTC.